This TCR beta chain emerged from a study of technical replicates of blood from a few donors. The CDR3 length is 17 residues. Germline lookup yields CDR1 MDHEN and CDR2 SYDVKM. Trimming stripped 4 bases from V and 6 bases from J, with 24 bases between. The repertoire was sequenced with immunoSEQ multiplex PCR; TCRdb's copy has only in-frame clones and lacks some. The sample lists 75,000 to 95,000 clones; 95% were seen once. Sample: T cells isolated from PBMCs. This sequence was found in a human donor in good health. The chain joins TRBV28 to TRBJ1-2; no definite D call. The CDR3 loop is CASSSPGVSSRKDGYTF. CDR3 bases: TGTGCCAGCAGTTCCCCCGGAGTCTCCTCCCGGAAGGATGGCTACACCTTC.